This TCR beta chain was found in a study of blood T cells in healthy people across ages. Extraction of total RNA produced a minimum of 5 micrograms from each sample. This clonotype was seen only a few times. Trimming took 4 bases from V and 7 from J, leaving 16 bases between them. CDR3 size: 14 residues. Germline V gene sequence: CDR1 LGHDT, CDR2 YNNKEL (reference sequence). Primers used in a second PCR of roughly 6 to 12 cycles were a sample-barcoded 5' primer and a J-beta primer mix. A single record per CDR3 protein comes from TCRdb applying MiXCR to the 5' RACE reads. The table records almost 1 million distinct CDR3 sequences, just over 50% of them present only once.

The rearrangement links TRBV3-1 to TRBJ2-5; no clear D. The source of this sequence is an older woman in good health. The source material was blood. This CDR3 is CASSPHPDQLTQYF. The CDR3, as DNA: TGTGCCAGCAGCCCGCACCCAGACCAGTTGACCCAGTACTTC.